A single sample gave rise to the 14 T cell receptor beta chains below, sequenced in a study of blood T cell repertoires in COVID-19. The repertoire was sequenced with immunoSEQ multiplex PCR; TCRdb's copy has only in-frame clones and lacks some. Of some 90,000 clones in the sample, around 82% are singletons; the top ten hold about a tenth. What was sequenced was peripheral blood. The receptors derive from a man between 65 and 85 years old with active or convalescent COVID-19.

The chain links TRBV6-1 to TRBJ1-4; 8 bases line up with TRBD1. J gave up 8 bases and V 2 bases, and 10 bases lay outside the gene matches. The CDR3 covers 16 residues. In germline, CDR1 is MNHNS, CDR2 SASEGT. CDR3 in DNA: TGTGCCAGCAGTGAACTACCCGGGACAGGCCACGAAAAACTGTTTTTT. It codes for CASSELPGTGHEKLFF.

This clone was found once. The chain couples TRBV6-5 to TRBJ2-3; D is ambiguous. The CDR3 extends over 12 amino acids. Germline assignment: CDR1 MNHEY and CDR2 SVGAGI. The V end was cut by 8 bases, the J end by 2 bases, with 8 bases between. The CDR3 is CASATYTDTQYF. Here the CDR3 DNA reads TGTGCCAGCGCTACTTACACAGATACGCAGTATTTT.

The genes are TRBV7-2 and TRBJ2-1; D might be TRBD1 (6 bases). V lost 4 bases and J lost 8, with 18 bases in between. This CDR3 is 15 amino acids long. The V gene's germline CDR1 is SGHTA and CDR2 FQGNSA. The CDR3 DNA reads TGTGCCAGCAGCTCCTCCCGGACAGTTGGACATGAGCAGTTCTTC. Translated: CASSSSRTVGHEQFF.

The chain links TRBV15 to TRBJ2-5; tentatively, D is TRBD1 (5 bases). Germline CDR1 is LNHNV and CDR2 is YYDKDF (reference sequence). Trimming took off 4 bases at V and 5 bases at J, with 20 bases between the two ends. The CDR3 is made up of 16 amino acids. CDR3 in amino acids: CATSIRAGHSSETQYF. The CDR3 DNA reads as TGTGCCACCAGCATCAGGGCAGGACATTCGTCGGAGACCCAGTACTTC.

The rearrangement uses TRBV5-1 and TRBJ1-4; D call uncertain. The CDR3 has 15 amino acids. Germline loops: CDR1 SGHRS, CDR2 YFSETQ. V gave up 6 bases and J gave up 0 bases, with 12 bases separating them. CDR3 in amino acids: CASTPVPSTNEKLFF. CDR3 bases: TGCGCCAGCACCCCGGTCCCCTCAACTAATGAAAAACTGTTTTTT.

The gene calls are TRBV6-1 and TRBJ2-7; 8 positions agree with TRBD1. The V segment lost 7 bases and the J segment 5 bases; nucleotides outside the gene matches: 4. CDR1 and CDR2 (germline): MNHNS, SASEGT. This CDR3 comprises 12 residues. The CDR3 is CASTDRGHEQYF. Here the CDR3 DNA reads TGTGCCAGCACCGACAGGGGTCACGAGCAGTACTTC.

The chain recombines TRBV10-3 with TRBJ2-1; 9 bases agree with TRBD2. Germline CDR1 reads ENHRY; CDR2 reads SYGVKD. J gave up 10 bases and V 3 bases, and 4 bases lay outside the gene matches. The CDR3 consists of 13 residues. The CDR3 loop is CAISEGGGGEQFF. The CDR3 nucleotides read TGTGCCATCAGTGAAGGCGGGGGGGGCGAGCAGTTCTTC.

CDR3 DNA sequence: TGTGCCAGCAGTCCCGGGGTAGCGGGGGGTAATGAGCAGTTCTTC. Translating it yields CASSPGVAGGNEQFF. The rearrangement uses TRBV6-6 and TRBJ2-1; 10 bases line up with TRBD2. Germline trimming cut 5 bases from V and 7 bases from J; bases unmatched to any gene: 8. CDR3 length: 15 residues. In germline, CDR1 is MNHNY, CDR2 SVGAGI (reference sequence).

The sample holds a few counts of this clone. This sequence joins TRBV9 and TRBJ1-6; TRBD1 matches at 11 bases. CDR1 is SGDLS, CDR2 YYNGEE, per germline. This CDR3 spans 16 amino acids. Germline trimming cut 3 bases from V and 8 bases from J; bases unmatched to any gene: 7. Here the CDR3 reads CASSARTGGVDSPLHF. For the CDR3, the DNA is TGTGCCAGCAGCGCCAGGACAGGGGGCGTGGATTCACCCCTCCACTTT.

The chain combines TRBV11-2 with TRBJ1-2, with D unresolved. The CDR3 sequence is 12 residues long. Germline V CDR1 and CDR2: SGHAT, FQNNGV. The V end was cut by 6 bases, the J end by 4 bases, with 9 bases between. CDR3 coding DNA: TGTGCCAGCAGGCCCCCCGGCTATGGCTACACCTTC. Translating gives CASRPPGYGYTF.

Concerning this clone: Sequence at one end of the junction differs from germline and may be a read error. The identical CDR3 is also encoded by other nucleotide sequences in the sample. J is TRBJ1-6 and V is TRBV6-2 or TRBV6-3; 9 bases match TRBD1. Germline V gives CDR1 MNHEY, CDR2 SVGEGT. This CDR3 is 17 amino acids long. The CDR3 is CASSYSTGGSYNSPLHF. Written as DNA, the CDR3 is TGTGCTAGCAGTTACTCGACAGGGGGATCCTATAATTCACCCCTCCACTTT.

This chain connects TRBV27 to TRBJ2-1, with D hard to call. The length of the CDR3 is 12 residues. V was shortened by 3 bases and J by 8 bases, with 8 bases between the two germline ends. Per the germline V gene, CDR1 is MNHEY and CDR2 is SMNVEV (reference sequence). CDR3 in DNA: TGTGCCAGCAGTTTTGGAGCTGATGAGCAGTTCTTC. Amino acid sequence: CASSFGADEQFF.

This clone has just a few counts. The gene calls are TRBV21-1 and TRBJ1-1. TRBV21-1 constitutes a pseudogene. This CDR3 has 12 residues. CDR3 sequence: CASSGRDTEAFF. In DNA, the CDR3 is TGTGCCAGCAGCGGCCGGGACACTGAAGCTTTCTTT.

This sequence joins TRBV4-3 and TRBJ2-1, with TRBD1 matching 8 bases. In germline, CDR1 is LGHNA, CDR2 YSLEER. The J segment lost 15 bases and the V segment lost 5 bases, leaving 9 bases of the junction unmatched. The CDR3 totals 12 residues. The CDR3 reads CASSVGTGEPFF. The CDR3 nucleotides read TGCGCCAGCAGCGTAGGGACAGGAGAACCGTTCTTC.